Detailed here is one TCR beta chain. Under the authors' procedure: Estimates of nucleated cell counts were drawn from the amplification of reference gene primers. Data came from immunoSEQ multiplex PCR; TCRdb stores just in-frame clones and leaves some out. The DNA gave D and trimming, while V, J and clone size come from that table. Of about 59,000 clones listed, around 67% are singletons. Unmatched junction bases numbered 7, after V lost 3 bases and J lost 6 bases. Germline V gives CDR1 LGHDT, CDR2 YNNKEL (reference sequence). The CDR3 is 15 residues long. This sample was taken from a study of blood T cell repertoires in COVID-19.

The TCR was taken from a woman between 70 and 85 years old with acute or convalescent COVID-19. Input material: peripheral blood. The V and J genes are TRBV3-1 (or the pseudogene TRBV3-2) and TRBJ1-2, with 10 bases identical to TRBD1. In DNA form, the CDR3 reads TGTGCCAGCAGCCAGCGCGCCGGGACAGGGGATGGCTACACCTTC. It encodes CASSQRAGTGDGYTF.